This TCR beta chain was sequenced for a study of CD8+CD57+ T cells in acquired aplastic anemia. The overall study: The DNA of sorted CD4+ and CD8+ cells averaged 3.2 ug. Healthy donor CD4+ cell samples had a mean of around 10 million reads. Findings of the study overall: A significant difference in CD8+ Simpson's diversity between patients and controls was not found. Comparison of patients with controls identified nearly 30 shared CD8+ CDR3 sequences.

As for this clonotype: Its antigen is as yet unknown.

TCR beta VDJ and CDR3 profiles were obtained from a genomic DNA template. TCRdb re-analysed the reads in MiXCR, keeping a single row per CDR3 protein. The sample carries some 200,000 distinct CDR3 sequences, 34% recorded once. The CDR3 consists of 16 residues. Unmatched junction bases numbered 10, after V lost 2 bases and J lost 5 bases. Germline CDR1 SGHRS, CDR2 YFSETQ. The origin of this receptor is a human donor in good health, serving as a control. Material: sorted CD4+, CD8+, or CD8+CD57+ T cells (not recorded which) from PBMCs. The chain combines TRBV5-1 with TRBJ2-5; TRBD2 agrees at 9 bases. The CDR3 region has the DNA TGCGCCAGCAGCTTCAGGGTAGCGGGGGAGGTTGAGACCCAGTACTTC. As protein: CASSFRVAGEVETQYF.